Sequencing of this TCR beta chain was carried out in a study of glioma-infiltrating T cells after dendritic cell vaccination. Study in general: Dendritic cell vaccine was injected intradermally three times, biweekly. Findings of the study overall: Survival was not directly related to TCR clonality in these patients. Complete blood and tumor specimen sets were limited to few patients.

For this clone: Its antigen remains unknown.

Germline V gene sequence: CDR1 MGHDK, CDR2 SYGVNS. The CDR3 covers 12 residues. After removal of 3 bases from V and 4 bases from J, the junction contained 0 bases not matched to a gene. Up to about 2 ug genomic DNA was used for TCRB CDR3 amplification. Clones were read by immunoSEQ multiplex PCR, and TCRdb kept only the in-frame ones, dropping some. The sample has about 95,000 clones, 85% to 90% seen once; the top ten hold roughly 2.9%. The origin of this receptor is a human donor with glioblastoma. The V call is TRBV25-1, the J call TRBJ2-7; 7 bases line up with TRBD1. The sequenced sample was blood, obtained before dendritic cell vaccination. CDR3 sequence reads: CASSDRGYEQYF. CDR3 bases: TGTGCCAGCAGTGACAGGGGGTACGAGCAGTACTTC.